Included here is one T cell receptor beta chain sequence, with context. What it binds is not known. TCRdb re-analysed the 5' RACE reads in MiXCR, keeping a single row per CDR3 protein. Of 390,000 or so distinct CDR3 sequences listed, 20% to 25% were seen once; the top ten hold less than 20%. This sample was included in a study of CD8 T cells in ankylosing spondylitis. The CDR3 is made up of 17 amino acids. Trimming took 1 base from V and 5 from J; bases not matched to a gene: 11. The germline V gene has CDR1 SGHAT and CDR2 FQNNGV. Study findings and constraints: For ankylosing spondylitis blood, a TCR beta motif of several highly homologous variants appeared characteristic.

The sample taken for sequencing was blood, either unsorted or a sorted T cell fraction (not recorded which). The rearrangement links TRBV11-2 to TRBJ2-5, with 9 bases aligning to TRBD1. This TCR was sampled from a male donor with ankylosing spondylitis. Here the CDR3 DNA reads TGTGCCAGCAGCTTAGGCGACCGGGACAGGGCGTTTGAGACCCAGTACTTC. Its translation is CASSLGDRDRAFETQYF.